Listed here are 17 T cell receptor beta chains from one sample, sequenced in a study of metastatic and nonmetastatic thyroid tumors. TCRdb reprocessed the PCR reads using MiXCR. The profile shows fewer than 35,000 clones, 20% to 30% of them singletons. None of the patients had undergone any treatment ahead of thyroid surgery. Sequencing input: blood. The receptors derive from a female donor with papillary thyroid cancer or a benign thyroid nodule (not recorded which). Some clones in this sample may be carry-over from other donors' samples.

By share, this clone ranks as medium-sized. The V and J genes are TRBV2 and TRBJ2-7; D not resolved. Trimming took 7 bases from V and 2 from J, leaving 9 bases between them. Germline-derived CDR1 and CDR2 are SNHLY and FYNNEI. This CDR3 has 12 residues. For the CDR3, the DNA is TGTGCCAGCAATGACGGAACCTACGAGCAGTACTTC. Protein sequence: CASNDGTYEQYF.

This clone was detected ten times or more. This chain joins TRBV3-1 and TRBJ2-3; D unclear. The V and J ends lost 1 base and 6 bases respectively, with 2 bases between them. This CDR3 contains 11 residues. Per the germline V gene, CDR1 is LGHDT and CDR2 is YNNKEL (reference sequence). CDR3 loop: CASSQADTQYF. CDR3 nucleotide sequence: TGTGCCAGCAGCCAAGCGGATACGCAGTATTTT.

The V gene is TRBV12-3 or TRBV12-4, the J gene TRBJ2-1; D is unresolved. The CDR3 is 16 amino acids. V lost 7 bases, J lost 2 bases, and 18 bases lay in between. The DNA of the CDR3 is TGTGCCAGCATCCGATGGATCGGTGCCACCTACAATGAGCAGTTCTTC. Protein product: CASIRWIGATYNEQFF.

This clone occurred a few times. Given a much more abundant clone one base away, this may be a read error. This chain uses TRBV11-1 with TRBJ1-4, with 7 bases fitting TRBD1. Germline-derived CDR1 and CDR2 are SGHAT and FQDESV (reference sequence). This CDR3 has 14 amino acids. The CDR3: CASSIPGGGEKVFF. The CDR3 coding sequence is TGTGCCAGCAGCATCCCAGGGGGAGGCGAAAAAGTGTTTTTT.

This clone was seen at least ten times. This chain uses TRBV7-8 with TRBJ2-1; TRBD1 aligns across 10 bases. Germline trimming cut 4 bases from V and 7 bases from J; bases unmatched to any gene: 10. Germline assignment: CDR1 SGHVS and CDR2 FQNEAQ. CDR3 length: 16 amino acids. The DNA of the CDR3 is TGTGCCAGCAGCTCCAATCGGGGACAGGGGTGGAATGAGCAGTTCTTC. Its protein product is CASSSNRGQGWNEQFF.

This clone is medium-sized by share. CDR3 region: CASSLAGGSYNSPLHF. Here the CDR3 DNA reads TGTGCCAGCAGTTTAGCAGGGGGTTCCTATAATTCACCCCTCCACTTT. V and J are TRBV6-5 and TRBJ1-6, with 7 bases identical to TRBD1. Germline V gene sequence: CDR1 MNHEY, CDR2 SVGAGI. V was clipped by 4 bases and J by 1 base; unmatched bases: 4. The CDR3 length is 16 residues.

This clone came up many times. The chain is built from TRBV6-1 and TRBJ1-1, with 7 bases matching TRBD1. Germline V gene lookup returns CDR1 MNHNS and CDR2 SASEGT. This CDR3 is built from 12 residues. The V gene end was trimmed by 7 bases and the J gene end by 7 bases; junction bases not matched to a gene: 6. The CDR3 sequence: CASTRQGGEAFF. As DNA, the CDR3 is TGTGCCAGCACCAGACAGGGAGGTGAAGCTTTCTTT.

This clone was counted at least ten times. V and J are TRBV9 and TRBJ2-3, with 7 bases matching TRBD2. The germline gives CDR1 SGDLS, CDR2 YYNGEE. V gave up 3 bases and J gave up 0 bases; unmatched junction bases: 10. The length of the CDR3 is 17 residues. The CDR3, as DNA: TGTGCCAGCAGCGCCGAATATTGGGAGGGGAGCACAGATACGCAGTATTTT. It translates to CASSAEYWEGSTDTQYF.

In its sample, this clone was seen many times. The chain carries TRBV7-6 and TRBJ2-2; no firm D call. Trimming stripped 4 bases from V and 2 bases from J, with 5 bases between. The CDR3 runs 13 residues. The germline CDR1 and CDR2 sequences are SGHVS and FNYEAQ. CDR3 protein: CASSSTNTGELFF. CDR3 coding DNA: TGTGCCAGCAGCTCGACCAACACCGGGGAGCTGTTTTTT.

This clone was seen a handful of times. The chain recombines TRBV6-5 with TRBJ1-4; 9 bases map to TRBD1. V lost 0 bases, J lost 8 bases, and 4 bases stayed unmatched. CDR1 MNHEY and CDR2 SVGAGI come from the germline V gene. This CDR3 spans 15 amino acids. CDR3: CASSYSWTGVEKLFF. The CDR3 coding sequence is TGTGCCAGCAGTTACTCGTGGACAGGGGTGGAAAAACTGTTTTTT.

This clone was counted ten times or more. The V call is TRBV6-1, the J call TRBJ1-5, with 7 bases identical to TRBD1. In germline, CDR1 is MNHNS, CDR2 SASEGT. This CDR3 comprises 15 residues. V trimming: 6 bases; J trimming: 2 bases; junction bases outside the gene matches: 7. CDR3 sequence: CASRWDSRGNQPQHF. CDR3 in DNA: TGTGCCAGCAGATGGGACAGTAGGGGCAATCAGCCCCAGCATTTT.

Only one count was recorded for this clone. Relative to the germline gene, one junction end is altered; a read error may explain this. This sequence joins TRBV18 and TRBJ1-3; 7 bases map to TRBD1. The CDR3 contains 16 residues. CDR1 is KGHSH and CDR2 is LQKENI in the germline V gene. In DNA, the CDR3 is TGTGCCCGCTCAGCGACAGGGTCCATCTCTGGAAACTCCATATATTTT. Protein sequence: CARSATGSISGNSIYF.

By share, this clone ranks as medium-sized. The chain uses TRBV28 and TRBJ1-2, with TRBD1 as a possible D gene (6 bases). Germline assignment: CDR1 MDHEN and CDR2 SYDVKM. Trimming removed 7 bases at V and 3 bases at J, with 12 bases between. The CDR3 length is 13 residues. The DNA for the CDR3 is TGTGCCAGCACCCTGACAGGCCACTATGGCTACACCTTC. Amino acid sequence: CASTLTGHYGYTF.

This clone was observed at least ten times. The chain uses TRBV28 and TRBJ2-7; D may match TRBD1 or TRBD2 (6 bases each). This CDR3 comprises 14 residues. Per the germline V gene, CDR1 is MDHEN and CDR2 is SYDVKM. Between the trimmed V and J ends, which lost 3 bases and 4 bases, there was a span of 13 bases. Here the CDR3 reads CASSLGGGPYEQYF. The CDR3 bases are TGTGCCAGCAGTTTGGGGGGCGGGCCTTACGAGCAGTACTTC.

This clone was counted ten times or more. The chain uses TRBV20-1 and TRBJ2-1; 11 nucleotides match TRBD2. The germline CDR1 and CDR2 sequences are DFQATT and SNEGSKA (reference sequence). V gave up 2 bases and J gave up 4 bases; unmatched junction bases: 16. The CDR3 has 19 residues. The CDR3 region has the DNA TGCAGTGCTAGACAGACGAACGACCAGGGACTAGCGGTTTACAATGAGCAGTTCTTC. Encoded protein: CSARQTNDQGLAVYNEQFF.

This clone was detected ten times or more. This sequence joins TRBV5-4 and TRBJ2-1; tentatively, D is TRBD2 (6 bases). Per the germline V gene, CDR1 is SGHNT and CDR2 is YYREEE (reference sequence). Trimming shortened V by 0 bases and J by 0 bases, and 10 bases separated the two germline ends. CDR3 length equals 16 residues. The CDR3, as DNA: TGTGCCAGCAGCTTGGTACGGGGGAGCTCCTACAATGAGCAGTTCTTC. As protein: CASSLVRGSSYNEQFF.

The V and J genes are TRBV4-3 and TRBJ1-4; D not certain. V was cut by 4 bases and J by 7 bases, with 16 bases left in between. CDR1 is LGHNA, CDR2 YSLEER, per germline. The CDR3 extends over 15 amino acids. The CDR3 region has the DNA TGCGCCAGCAGCCCCCTCAACTGGGGTGGTGAAAAACTGTTTTTT. Translating gives CASSPLNWGGEKLFF.